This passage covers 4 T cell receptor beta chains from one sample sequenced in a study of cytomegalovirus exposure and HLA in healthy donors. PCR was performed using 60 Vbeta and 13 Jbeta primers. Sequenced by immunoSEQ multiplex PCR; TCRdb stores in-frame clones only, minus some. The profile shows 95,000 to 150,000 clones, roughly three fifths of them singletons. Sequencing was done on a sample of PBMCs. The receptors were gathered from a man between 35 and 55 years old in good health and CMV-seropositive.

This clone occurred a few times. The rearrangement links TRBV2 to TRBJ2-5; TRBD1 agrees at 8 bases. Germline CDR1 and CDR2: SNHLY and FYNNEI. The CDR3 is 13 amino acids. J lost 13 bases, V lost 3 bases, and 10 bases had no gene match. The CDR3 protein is CASSDQGARQGYF. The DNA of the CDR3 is TGTGCCAGCAGTGACCAGGGGGCCAGACAGGGGTACTTC.

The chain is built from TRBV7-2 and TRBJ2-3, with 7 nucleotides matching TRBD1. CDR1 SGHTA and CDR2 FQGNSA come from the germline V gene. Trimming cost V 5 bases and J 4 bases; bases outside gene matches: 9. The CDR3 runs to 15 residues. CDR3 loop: CASSLDRDRADTQYF. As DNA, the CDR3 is TGTGCCAGCAGCCTCGACAGGGATAGGGCAGATACGCAGTATTTT.

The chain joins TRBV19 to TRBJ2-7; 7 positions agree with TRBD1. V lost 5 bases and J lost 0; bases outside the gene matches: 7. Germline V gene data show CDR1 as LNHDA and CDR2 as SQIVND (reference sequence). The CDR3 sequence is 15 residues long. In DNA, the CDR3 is TGTGCCAGTAGTTCCTCCGGGACAGTCTCCTACGAGCAGTACTTC. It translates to CASSSSGTVSYEQYF.

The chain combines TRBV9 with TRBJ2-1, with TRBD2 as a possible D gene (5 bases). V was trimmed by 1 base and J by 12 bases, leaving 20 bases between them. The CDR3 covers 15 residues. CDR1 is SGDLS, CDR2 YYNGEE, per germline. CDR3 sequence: CASSVRREAFRGQFF. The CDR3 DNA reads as TGTGCCAGCAGCGTAAGACGGGAAGCCTTCCGTGGGCAGTTCTTC.